The clone carrying this T cell receptor beta chain was found once. Germline-derived CDR1 and CDR2 are SEHNR and FQNEAQ (reference sequence). Trimming pared 8 bases from V and 4 bases from J, leaving 18 bases between. The CDR3 is made up of 14 amino acids. These data are taken from a study of blood T cell repertoires in COVID-19. Study details: Acute and convalescent COVID-19 samples came from the United States, Italy and Spain. T cells, B-cell-depleted T cells, or PBMCs provided the cDNA or gDNA that served as material.

Authors' methods: Estimation of nucleated cell counts was performed using reference gene primer amplification. Clones were sequenced by immunoSEQ multiplex PCR, and TCRdb holds only the in-frame ones, with some missing. The DNA was the basis for D and trimming; V, J and clone size are from that table. The sample consists of 270,000 or so clones, around 86% of them appearing once. This chain joins TRBV7-9 and TRBJ2-7; D call uncertain. Sequencing was carried out using peripheral blood. This clonotype was obtained from a woman under 40 with active or convalescent COVID-19. The CDR3 DNA follows: TGTGCCAGCGCCATCGACACGGCATTTTACGAGCAGTACTTC. Protein sequence: CASAIDTAFYEQYF.